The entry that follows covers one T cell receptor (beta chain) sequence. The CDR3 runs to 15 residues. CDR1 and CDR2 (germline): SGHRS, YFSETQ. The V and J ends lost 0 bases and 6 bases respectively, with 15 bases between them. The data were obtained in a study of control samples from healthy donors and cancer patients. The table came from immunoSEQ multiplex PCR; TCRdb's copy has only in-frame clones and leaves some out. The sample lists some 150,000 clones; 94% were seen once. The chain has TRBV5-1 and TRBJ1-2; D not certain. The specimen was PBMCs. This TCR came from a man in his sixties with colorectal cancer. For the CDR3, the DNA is TGCGCCAGCAGCTTGGGCGGGGTTACTTGGAATGGCTACACCTTC. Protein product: CASSLGGVTWNGYTF.